One T cell receptor (beta chain) is described in this entry. These data come from a study of T cell changes during pregnancy in multiple sclerosis. Using immunoSEQ multiplex PCR, the repertoire was profiled, and TCRdb retains in-frame clones only, with some absent. The sample consists of 55,000 to 70,000 clones, nearly 90% of them appearing once. The germline V gene encodes CDR1 SGHRS and CDR2 YFSETQ. J was trimmed by 2 bases and V by 1 base; bases with no gene match: 15. The CDR3 totals 19 residues. Sequenced here: peripheral blood, sampled in the first trimester of pregnancy. This chain joins TRBV5-1 and TRBJ2-1, with 7 bases aligning to TRBD2. The receptor comes from a female donor with multiple sclerosis, enrolled in a pregnancy study. The CDR3 nucleotides are TGCGCCAGCAGCTTGATTATTGGGTGGGGCGGGAGCCCCTACAATGAGCAGTTCTTC. Amino acid sequence: CASSLIIGWGGSPYNEQFF. The full variable domain, its missing parts supplied by reference TRBV5-1 and TRBJ2-1, is KAGVTQTPRYLIKTRGQQVTLSCSPISGHRSVSWYQQTPGQGLQFLFEYFSETQRNKGNFPGRFSGRQFSNSRSEMNVSTLELGDSALYLCASSLIIGWGGSPYNEQFFGPGTRLTVL.